The 18 T cell receptor beta chains below were found in one sample sequenced in a study of T cell responses to AZD1222 COVID-19 vaccine. Clones were read by immunoSEQ multiplex PCR, and TCRdb kept only the in-frame ones, dropping some. The sample holds over 150,000 clones, 91% seen once. Specimen: peripheral blood, collected 28 days after the second AZD1222 dose. The receptors stem from an adult who received the AZD1222 COVID-19 vaccine.

The J gene is TRBJ2-7, the V gene TRBV10-2, with no clear D. Trimming took off 2 bases at V and 1 base at J, with 6 bases between the two ends. CDR1 WSHSY and CDR2 SAAADI come from the germline V gene. The CDR3 has 13 residues. CDR3 region: CASSEVMSYEQYF. The DNA for the CDR3 is TGCGCCAGCAGTGAGGTGATGTCCTACGAGCAGTACTTC.

The chain is built from TRBV27 and TRBJ2-7, with 9 nucleotides matching TRBD1. V trimming: 6 bases; J trimming: 0 bases; junction bases outside the gene matches: 12. The CDR3 has 17 amino acids. Germline values: CDR1 MNHEY, CDR2 SMNVEV (reference sequence). The CDR3 sequence: CASSPLLGQGSSYEQYF. The CDR3 nucleotides are TGTGCCAGCAGCCCCCTCCTGGGACAGGGTAGCTCCTACGAGCAGTACTTC.

The gene calls are TRBV9 and TRBJ1-3, with 8 bases lining up with TRBD1. The CDR3 is 16 residues long. CDR1 and CDR2 from the germline V gene are SGDLS and YYNGEE. V was pared by 6 bases and J by 1 base, with 9 bases of the junction left unmatched. CDR3 DNA sequence: TGTGCCAGCACCTCCGGGACAGGAATTTCTGGAAACACCATATATTTT. It specifies CASTSGTGISGNTIYF.

The table lists this clone with a count of one. This chain uses TRBV19 with TRBJ2-1, with D tentatively TRBD2 (5 bases). V dropped 0 bases and J dropped 0 bases, with 6 bases sitting between them. Germline CDR1 LNHDA, CDR2 SQIVND (reference sequence). The CDR3 contains 15 residues. CDR3 DNA sequence: TGTGCCAGTAGTATAGATACTAGCTCCTACAATGAGCAGTTCTTC. Translated: CASSIDTSSYNEQFF.

The chain couples TRBV5-1 to TRBJ2-5, with D maybe TRBD1 (5 bases). This CDR3 spans 15 amino acids. The germline CDR1 and CDR2 sequences are SGHRS and YFSETQ. Deletions cut 0 bases from V and 2 bases from J, with 11 bases between. The CDR3 loop is CASSLAGMGQETQYF. In DNA form, the CDR3 reads TGCGCCAGCAGCTTGGCAGGGATGGGACAAGAGACCCAGTACTTC.

This chain uses TRBV10-1 with TRBJ2-7; D is uncertain. V was pared by 5 bases and J by 3 bases, with 20 bases between. From germline, CDR1 is WNHNN and CDR2 SYGVQD (reference sequence). CDR3 length: 16 residues. In DNA, the CDR3 is TGCGCCAGCAGTCCCGGACGCTCCGGATTTAACTACGAGCAGTACTTC. This sequence encodes CASSPGRSGFNYEQYF.

This chain links TRBV27 with TRBJ1-3; 7 bases are a match to TRBD1. CDR1 is MNHEY and CDR2 is SMNVEV in the germline V gene (reference sequence). The CDR3 extends over 15 amino acids. With V trimmed by 5 bases and J by 3 bases, 7 bases remained unmatched. The CDR3 loop is CASSATGAGGNTIYF. Written as DNA, the CDR3 is TGTGCCAGCAGTGCAACAGGGGCCGGTGGAAACACCATATATTTT.

The chain has TRBV19 and TRBJ1-1; no clear D gene. Germline V gene sequence: CDR1 LNHDA, CDR2 SQIVND (reference sequence). Between the trimmed V and J ends, which lost 5 bases and 8 bases, there was a span of 12 bases. This CDR3 region has 12 residues. CDR3 protein: CASSPPDGEAFF. As DNA, the CDR3 is TGTGCCAGTAGTCCCCCCGACGGGGAAGCTTTCTTT.

A few counts support this clone. V and J are TRBV7-8 and TRBJ2-7; D not certain. Trimming took 5 bases from V and 3 from J, leaving 8 bases between them. The CDR3 runs to 12 residues. Germline V gene data show CDR1 as SGHVS and CDR2 as FQNEAQ. The CDR3 bases are TGTGCCAGCAGCGAAGTATTCTACGAGCAGTACTTC. This translates into CASSEVFYEQYF.

The chain uses TRBV29-1 and TRBJ1-1; D is unresolved. V was clipped by 5 bases and J by 8 bases, with 18 bases between them. There are 13 residues in the CDR3. Germline CDR1 reads SQVTM; CDR2 reads ANQGSEA. The CDR3 loop reads CSVSGSVSGEAFF. The CDR3 nucleotides are TGCAGCGTTAGTGGTAGCGTGTCCGGCGAAGCTTTCTTT.

The J gene is TRBJ1-3, the V gene TRBV11-3; 7 positions agree with TRBD1. V dropped 6 bases and J dropped 7; count of bases not matched to a gene: 3. The CDR3 spans 12 residues. Germline values: CDR1 SGHNT, CDR2 YENEEA. The CDR3 spells CASRSQGNTIYF. CDR3 nucleotides: TGTGCCAGCAGATCACAGGGGAACACCATATATTTT.

The chain recombines TRBV28 with TRBJ2-7; D perhaps matches TRBD1 (6 bases). Germline CDR1 is MDHEN and CDR2 is SYDVKM. V dropped 6 bases and J dropped 3 bases, with 9 bases sitting between them. The length of the CDR3 is 12 residues. This CDR3 reads CASSHRVYEQYF. The CDR3 coding sequence is TGTGCCAGCAGCCACAGGGTCTACGAGCAGTACTTC. Looking up the rest from reference TRBV28 and TRBJ2-7 gives the full variable domain: DVKVTQSSRYLVKRTGEKVFLECVQDMDHENMFWYRQDPGLGLRLIYFSYDVKMKEKGDIPEGYSVSREKKERFSLILESASTNQTSMYLCASSHRVYEQYFGPGTRLTVT.

The chain carries TRBV16 and TRBJ2-1, with no clear D. The CDR3 runs to 13 residues. Germline-derived CDR1 and CDR2 are KGHSY and FQNENV. Trimming took off 3 bases at V and 5 bases at J, with 8 bases between the two ends. The CDR3 loop reads CASSHNYNNEQFF. The CDR3 nucleotides are TGTGCCAGCAGCCATAACTACAACAATGAGCAGTTCTTC.

The chain employs TRBV7-2 and TRBJ2-4, with D hard to call. Germline V gives CDR1 SGHTA, CDR2 FQGNSA. Trimming stripped 4 bases from V and 7 bases from J, with 8 bases between. The CDR3 runs 12 residues. The CDR3 DNA sequence: TGTGCCAGCAGCTCGAGTTCGAACATTCAGTACTTC. Translating gives CASSSSSNIQYF.

This chain links TRBV15 with TRBJ1-5; a weak D match, TRBD1 (5 bases). Germline CDR1 is LNHNV and CDR2 is YYDKDF (reference sequence). The CDR3 is 16 amino acids. The V and J ends lost 0 bases and 2 bases respectively, with 11 bases between them. CDR3 nucleotides: TGTGCCACCAGCAGAGATTGGCAGGGTGGCAATCAGCCCCAGCATTTT. Protein product: CATSRDWQGGNQPQHF. The variable domain in full, completed from reference TRBV15 and TRBJ1-5, reads DAMVIQNPRYQVTQFGKPVTLSCSQTLNHNVMYWYQQKSSQAPKLLFHYYDKDFNNEADTPDNFQSRRPNTSFCFLDIRSPGLGDTAMYLCATSRDWQGGNQPQHFGDGTRLSIL.

The chain combines TRBV19 with TRBJ1-4, with 8 positions matching TRBD1. The CDR3 is 14 amino acids. Trimming at V came to 8 bases and at J to 6 bases, leaving 8 bases not matched to a gene. The germline V gene encodes CDR1 LNHDA and CDR2 SQIVND (reference sequence). The CDR3 DNA reads as TGTGCCAGTGCGGGGGGACAGGTCTATGAAAAACTGTTTTTT. This sequence encodes CASAGGQVYEKLFF.

The chain recombines TRBV10-3 with TRBJ1-6; TRBD1 matches at 9 bases. V trimming: 6 bases; J trimming: 9 bases; junction bases outside the gene matches: 6. The CDR3 consists of 14 residues. The germline V gene has CDR1 ENHRY and CDR2 SYGVKD. The CDR3 loop is CAISPGQGGSPLHF. CDR3 sequence (DNA): TGTGCCATCAGCCCGGGACAGGGAGGTTCACCCCTCCACTTT.

This clone is a singleton in its sample. V and J are TRBV25-1 and TRBJ1-4, with a possible D match to TRBD1 (6 bases). The CDR3 is made up of 14 amino acids. Trimming took 6 bases from V and 0 from J, leaving 8 bases between them. Germline lookup yields CDR1 MGHDK and CDR2 SYGVNS. The CDR3 region has the DNA TGTGCCAGCAGACAGGGTTCAACTAATGAAAAACTGTTTTTT. It encodes CASRQGSTNEKLFF.